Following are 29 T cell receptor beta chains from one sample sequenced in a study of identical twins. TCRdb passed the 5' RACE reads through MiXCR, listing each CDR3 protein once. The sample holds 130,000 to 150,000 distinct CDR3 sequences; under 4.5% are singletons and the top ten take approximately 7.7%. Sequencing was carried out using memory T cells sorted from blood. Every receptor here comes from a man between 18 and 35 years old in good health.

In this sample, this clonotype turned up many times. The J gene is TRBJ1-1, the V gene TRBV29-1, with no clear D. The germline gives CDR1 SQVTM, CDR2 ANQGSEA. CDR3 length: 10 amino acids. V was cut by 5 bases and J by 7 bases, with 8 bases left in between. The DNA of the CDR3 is TGCAGCGTTAAAGCAAATGAAGCTTTCTTT. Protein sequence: CSVKANEAFF.

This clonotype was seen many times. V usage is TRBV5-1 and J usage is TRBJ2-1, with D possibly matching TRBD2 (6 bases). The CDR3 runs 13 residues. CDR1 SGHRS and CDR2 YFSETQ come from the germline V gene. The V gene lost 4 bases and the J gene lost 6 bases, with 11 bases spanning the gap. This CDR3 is CASSVGAGNEQFF. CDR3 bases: TGCGCCAGCAGCGTGGGAGCGGGCAATGAGCAGTTCTTC.

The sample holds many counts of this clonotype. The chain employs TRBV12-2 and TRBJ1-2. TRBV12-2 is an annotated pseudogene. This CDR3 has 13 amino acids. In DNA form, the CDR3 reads TGTGCAAGTCGCTTTGATGCGGGGATGCGCTACACCTTC. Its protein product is CASRFDAGMRYTF.

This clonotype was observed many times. Here the CDR3 reads CASSPSLLVTGGEQFF. The CDR3 DNA follows: TGTGCCAGCTCACCTTCCCTCCTCGTAACGGGAGGTGAGCAGTTCTTC. The chain uses TRBV18 and TRBJ2-1; 7 nucleotides align to TRBD2. The CDR3 is made up of 16 amino acids. The ends lost 3 bases at V and 9 bases at J; junction bases unmatched: 14. CDR1 is KGHSH, CDR2 LQKENI, per germline. Using reference TRBV18 and TRBJ2-1 for the parts outside the CDR3, the full variable domain is NAGVMQNPRHLVRRRGQEARLRCSPMKGHSHVYWYRQLPEEGLKFMVYLQKENIIDESGMPKERFSAEFPKEGPSILRIQQVVRGDSAAYFCASSPSLLVTGGEQFFGPGTRLTVL.

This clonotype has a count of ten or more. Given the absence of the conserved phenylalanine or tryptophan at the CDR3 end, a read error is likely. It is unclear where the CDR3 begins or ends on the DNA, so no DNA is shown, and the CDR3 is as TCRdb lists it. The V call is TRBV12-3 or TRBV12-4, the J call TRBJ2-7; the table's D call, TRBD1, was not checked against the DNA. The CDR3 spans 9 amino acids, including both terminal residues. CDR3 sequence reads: CASSPRDIS.

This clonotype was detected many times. The CDR3 region is CSAASYNEQFF. The CDR3 nucleotides read TGCAGTGCTGCCTCCTACAATGAGCAGTTCTTC. The chain links TRBV20-1 to TRBJ2-1; no definite D call. Trimming cost V 5 bases and J 0 bases, with 2 bases left between them. Germline loops: CDR1 DFQATT, CDR2 SNEGSKA (reference sequence). CDR3 length: 11 residues.

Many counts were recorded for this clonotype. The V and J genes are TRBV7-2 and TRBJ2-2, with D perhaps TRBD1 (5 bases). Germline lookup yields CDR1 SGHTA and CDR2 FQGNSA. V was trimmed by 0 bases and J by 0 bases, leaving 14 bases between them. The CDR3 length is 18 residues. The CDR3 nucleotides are TGTGCCAGCAGCTTAGCGTATCGACAGATAACGAACACCGGGGAGCTGTTTTTT. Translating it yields CASSLAYRQITNTGELFF.

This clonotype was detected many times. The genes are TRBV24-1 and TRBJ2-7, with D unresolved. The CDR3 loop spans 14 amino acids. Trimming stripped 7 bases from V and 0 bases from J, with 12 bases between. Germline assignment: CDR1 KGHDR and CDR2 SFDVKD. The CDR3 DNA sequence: TGTGCCACCAGGGTTGGCCAGAACTCCTACGAGCAGTACTTC. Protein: CATRVGQNSYEQYF.

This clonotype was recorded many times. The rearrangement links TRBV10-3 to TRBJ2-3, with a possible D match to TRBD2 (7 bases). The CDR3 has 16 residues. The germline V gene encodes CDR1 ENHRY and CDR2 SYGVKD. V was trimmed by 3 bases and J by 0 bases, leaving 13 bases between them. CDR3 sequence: CAISEGGAASTDTQYF. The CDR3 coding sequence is TGTGCCATCAGTGAAGGGGGGGCAGCCAGCACAGATACGCAGTATTTT.

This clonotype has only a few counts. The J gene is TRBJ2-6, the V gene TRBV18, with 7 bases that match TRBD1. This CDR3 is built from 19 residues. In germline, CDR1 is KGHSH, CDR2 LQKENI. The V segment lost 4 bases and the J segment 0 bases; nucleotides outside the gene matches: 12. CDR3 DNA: TGTGCCAGCTCACACCAACAGGGGCGCCCCGGCTCTGGGGCCAACGTCCTGACTTTC. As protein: CASSHQQGRPGSGANVLTF.

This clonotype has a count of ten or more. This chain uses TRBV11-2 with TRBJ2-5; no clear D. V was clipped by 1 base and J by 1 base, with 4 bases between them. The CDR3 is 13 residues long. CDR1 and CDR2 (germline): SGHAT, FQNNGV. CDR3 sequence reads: CASSLGTQETQYF. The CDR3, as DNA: TGTGCCAGCAGCTTAGGTACCCAAGAGACCCAGTACTTC.

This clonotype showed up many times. This chain's CDR3 is CASSSPGQGYEQYF. In nucleotides, the CDR3 is TGTGCCAGCTCATCTCCGGGACAAGGATACGAGCAGTACTTC. The chain combines TRBV18 with TRBJ2-7; a weak D match, TRBD1 (6 bases). V was shortened by 5 bases and J by 4 bases, with 15 bases between the two germline ends. CDR1 and CDR2 (germline): KGHSH, LQKENI. The length of the CDR3 is 14 residues.

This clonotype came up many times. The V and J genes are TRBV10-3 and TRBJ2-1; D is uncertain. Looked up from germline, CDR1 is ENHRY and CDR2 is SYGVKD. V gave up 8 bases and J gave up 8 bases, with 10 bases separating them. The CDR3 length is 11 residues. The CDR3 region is CAIGVADEQFF. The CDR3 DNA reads TGTGCCATCGGGGTAGCCGATGAGCAGTTCTTC.

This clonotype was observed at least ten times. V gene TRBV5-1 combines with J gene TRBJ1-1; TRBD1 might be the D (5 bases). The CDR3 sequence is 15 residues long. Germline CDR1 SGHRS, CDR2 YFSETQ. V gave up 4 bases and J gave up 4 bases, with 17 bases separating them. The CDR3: CASSPLEGFSTEAFF. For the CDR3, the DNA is TGCGCCAGCAGCCCCCTGGAGGGGTTTTCCACTGAAGCTTTCTTT.

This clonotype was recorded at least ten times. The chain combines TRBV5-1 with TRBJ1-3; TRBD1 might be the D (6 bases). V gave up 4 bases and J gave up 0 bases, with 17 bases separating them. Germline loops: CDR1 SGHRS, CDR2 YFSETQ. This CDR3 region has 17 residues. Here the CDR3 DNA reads TGCGCCAGCAGCCCGGAGGGGGGGCCCCTCTCTGGAAACACCATATATTTT. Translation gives CASSPEGGPLSGNTIYF.

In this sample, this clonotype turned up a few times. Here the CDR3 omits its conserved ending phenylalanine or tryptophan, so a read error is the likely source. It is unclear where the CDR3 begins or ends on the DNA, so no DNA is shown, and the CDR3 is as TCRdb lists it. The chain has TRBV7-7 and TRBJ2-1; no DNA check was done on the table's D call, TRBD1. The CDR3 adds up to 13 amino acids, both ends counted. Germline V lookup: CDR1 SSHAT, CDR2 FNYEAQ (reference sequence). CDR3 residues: CASSSQGGTVESL.

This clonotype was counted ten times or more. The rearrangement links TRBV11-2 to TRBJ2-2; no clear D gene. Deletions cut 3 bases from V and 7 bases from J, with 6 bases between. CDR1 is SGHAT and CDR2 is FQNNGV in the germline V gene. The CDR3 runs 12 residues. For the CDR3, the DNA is TGTGCCAGCAGCTTTGATATCGGGGAGCTGTTTTTT. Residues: CASSFDIGELFF.

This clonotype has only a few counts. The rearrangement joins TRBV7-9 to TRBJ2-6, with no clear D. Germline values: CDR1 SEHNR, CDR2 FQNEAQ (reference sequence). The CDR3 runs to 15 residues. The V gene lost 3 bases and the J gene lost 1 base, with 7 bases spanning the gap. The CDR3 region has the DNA TGTGCCAGCAGCTTGGTGGGATCTGGGGCCAACGTCCTGACTTTC. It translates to CASSLVGSGANVLTF.

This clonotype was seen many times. CDR3 sequence reads: CASSSQGMNTEAFF. The CDR3 region has the DNA TGTGCCAGCAGTTCACAGGGGATGAACACTGAAGCTTTCTTT. The V call is TRBV2, the J call TRBJ1-1, with 7 bases identical to TRBD1. The V gene's germline CDR1 is SNHLY and CDR2 FYNNEI. The junction had 3 bases not matched to a gene; V was cut back by 5 bases and J by 0 bases. This CDR3 region has 14 residues.

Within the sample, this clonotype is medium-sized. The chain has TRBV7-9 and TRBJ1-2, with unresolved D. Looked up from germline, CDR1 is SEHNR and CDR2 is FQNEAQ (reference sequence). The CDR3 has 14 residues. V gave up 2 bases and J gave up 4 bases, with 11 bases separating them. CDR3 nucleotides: TGTGCCAGCAGCTTACTTGAGGCCGGCTATGGCTACACCTTC. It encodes CASSLLEAGYGYTF.

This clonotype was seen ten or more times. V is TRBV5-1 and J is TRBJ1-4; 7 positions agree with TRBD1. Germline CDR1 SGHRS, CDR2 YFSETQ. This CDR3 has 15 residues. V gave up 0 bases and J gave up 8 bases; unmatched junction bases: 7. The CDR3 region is CASSLEGQRGEKLFF. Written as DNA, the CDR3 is TGCGCCAGCAGCTTGGAGGGACAGAGAGGGGAAAAACTGTTTTTT.

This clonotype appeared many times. CDR3 nucleotide sequence: TGTGCCAGCAGCACCAGACAGGGAATTAATGAAAAACTGTTTTTT. Its protein product is CASSTRQGINEKLFF. This sequence joins TRBV11-2 and TRBJ1-4, with 7 bases matching TRBD1. This CDR3 contains 15 residues. Germline trimming cut 5 bases from V and 4 bases from J; bases unmatched to any gene: 7. Germline loops: CDR1 SGHAT, CDR2 FQNNGV.

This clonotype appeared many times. The DNA for the CDR3 is TGCGCCAGCAGCTACTACGGCCGAACTGAAGCTTTCTTT. This codes for CASSYYGRTEAFF. This chain uses TRBV10-1 with TRBJ1-1; D not certain. The germline CDR1 and CDR2 sequences are WNHNN and SYGVQD (reference sequence). This CDR3 region has 13 residues. Trimming left V 6 bases short and J 5 bases short, with 13 bases between.

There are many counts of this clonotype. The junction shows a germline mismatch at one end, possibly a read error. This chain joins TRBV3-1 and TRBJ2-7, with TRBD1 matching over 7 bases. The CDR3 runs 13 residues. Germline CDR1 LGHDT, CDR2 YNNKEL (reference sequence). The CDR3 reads CASSLRTGQGERF. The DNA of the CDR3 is TGTGCCAGCAGCCTCCGGACGGGGCAGGGGGAACGATTC.

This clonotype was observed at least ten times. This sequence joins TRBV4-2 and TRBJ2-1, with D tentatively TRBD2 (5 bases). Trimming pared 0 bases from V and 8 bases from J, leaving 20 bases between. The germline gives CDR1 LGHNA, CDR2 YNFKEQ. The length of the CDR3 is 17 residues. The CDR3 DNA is TGTGCCAGCAGCCAAGAAGGTAGGGCTAGCAGGACTGATGAGCAGTTCTTC. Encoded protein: CASSQEGRASRTDEQFF.

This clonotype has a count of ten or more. The CDR3 coding sequence is TGTGCCAGCAGCTTAAGCTCAGGGGTCTACGAGCAGTACGTC. It is translated as CASSLSSGVYEQYV. The J gene is TRBJ2-7, the V gene TRBV11-2; D perhaps matches TRBD1 (6 bases). Germline values: CDR1 SGHAT, CDR2 FQNNGV. Between the trimmed V and J ends, which lost 2 bases and 3 bases, there was a span of 11 bases. CDR3 length: 14 amino acids.

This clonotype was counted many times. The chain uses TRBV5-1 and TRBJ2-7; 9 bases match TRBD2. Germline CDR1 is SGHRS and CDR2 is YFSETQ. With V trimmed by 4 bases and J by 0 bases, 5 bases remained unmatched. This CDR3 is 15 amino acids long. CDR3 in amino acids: CASSMTSGPSYEQYF. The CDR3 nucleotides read TGCGCCAGCAGCATGACTAGCGGACCCTCCTACGAGCAGTACTTC.

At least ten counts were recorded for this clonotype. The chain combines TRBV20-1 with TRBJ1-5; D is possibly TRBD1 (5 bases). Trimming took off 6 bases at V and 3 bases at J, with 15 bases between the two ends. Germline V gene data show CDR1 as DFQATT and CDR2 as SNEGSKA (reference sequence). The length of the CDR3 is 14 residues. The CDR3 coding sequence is TGCAGTGCCCCGACAGCGTCCAACAATCAGCCCCAGCATTTT. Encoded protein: CSAPTASNNQPQHF.

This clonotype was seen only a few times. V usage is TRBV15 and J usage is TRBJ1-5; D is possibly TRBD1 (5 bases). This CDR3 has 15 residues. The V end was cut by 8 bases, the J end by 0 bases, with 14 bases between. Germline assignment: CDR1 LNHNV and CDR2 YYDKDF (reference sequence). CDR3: CATAGGLDSNQPQHF. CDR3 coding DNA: TGTGCCACCGCCGGGGGTCTAGATAGCAATCAGCCCCAGCATTTT.